The source of this T cell receptor (beta chain) is a study of CD8 T cells in Susac syndrome. Between the trimmed V and J ends, which lost 3 bases and 11 bases, there was a span of 14 bases. CDR1 and CDR2 (germline): SEHNR, FQNEAQ (reference sequence). The CDR3 covers 13 residues. Random-hexamer reverse transcription was applied to roughly 0.5 to 1 ug RNA. Multiplex PCR with immunoSEQ amplified the TCR beta CDR3 across 54 Vbeta and 13 Jbeta. Each CDR3 protein gets one entry after TCRdb re-called the immunoSEQ multiplex PCR reads with MiXCR. Of some 120,000 distinct CDR3 sequences listed, around 90% are singletons. The study used healthy donors as controls matched for age and sex.

Sequenced material: CD4+ T cells from PBMCs. This chain joins TRBV7-9 and TRBJ1-5, with a tentative D call TRBD1 (5 bases). This TCR was recovered from a human donor in good health. The CDR3 region is CASSFTVTEAQHF. CDR3 DNA: TGTGCCAGCAGCTTCACGGTGACAGAGGCCCAGCATTTT. Using reference TRBV7-9 and TRBJ1-5 for the parts outside the CDR3, the full variable domain is DTGVSQNPRHKITKRGQNVTFRCDPISEHNRLYWYRQTLGQGPEFLTYFQNEAQLEKSRLLSDRFSAERPKGSFSTLEIQRTEQGDSAMYLCASSFTVTEAQHFGDGTRLSIL.